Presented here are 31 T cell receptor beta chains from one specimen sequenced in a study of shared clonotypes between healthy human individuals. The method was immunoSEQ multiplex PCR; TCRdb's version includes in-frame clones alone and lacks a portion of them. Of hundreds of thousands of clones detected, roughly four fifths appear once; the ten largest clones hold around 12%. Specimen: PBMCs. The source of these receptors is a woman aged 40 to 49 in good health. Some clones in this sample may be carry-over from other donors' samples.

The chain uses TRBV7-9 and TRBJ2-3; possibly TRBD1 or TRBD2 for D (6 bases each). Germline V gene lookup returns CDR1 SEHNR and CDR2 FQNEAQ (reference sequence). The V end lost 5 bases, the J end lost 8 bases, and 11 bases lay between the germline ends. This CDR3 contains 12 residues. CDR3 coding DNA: TGTGCCAGCAGCGCACAGGGAGGTACGCAGTATTTT. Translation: CASSAQGGTQYF.

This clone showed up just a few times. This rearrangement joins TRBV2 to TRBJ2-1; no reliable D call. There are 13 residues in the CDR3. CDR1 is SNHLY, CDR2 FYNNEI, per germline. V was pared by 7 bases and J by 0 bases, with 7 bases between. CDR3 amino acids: CASKESSYNEQFF. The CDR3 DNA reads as TGTGCCAGCAAGGAGAGCTCCTACAATGAGCAGTTCTTC.

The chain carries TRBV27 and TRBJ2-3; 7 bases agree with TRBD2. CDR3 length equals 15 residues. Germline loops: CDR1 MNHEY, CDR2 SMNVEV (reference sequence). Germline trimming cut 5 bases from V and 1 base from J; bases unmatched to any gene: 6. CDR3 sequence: CASSPGLDGTDTQYF. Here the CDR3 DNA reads TGTGCCAGCAGTCCCGGACTAGATGGCACAGATACGCAGTATTTT.

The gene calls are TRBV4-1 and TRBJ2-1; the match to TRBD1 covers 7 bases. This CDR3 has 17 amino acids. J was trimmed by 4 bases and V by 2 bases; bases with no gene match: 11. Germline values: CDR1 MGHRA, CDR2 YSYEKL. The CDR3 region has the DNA TGCGCCAGCAGCCAAACCCCCCGGGACAGCGATTACAATGAGCAGTTCTTC. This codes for CASSQTPRDSDYNEQFF.

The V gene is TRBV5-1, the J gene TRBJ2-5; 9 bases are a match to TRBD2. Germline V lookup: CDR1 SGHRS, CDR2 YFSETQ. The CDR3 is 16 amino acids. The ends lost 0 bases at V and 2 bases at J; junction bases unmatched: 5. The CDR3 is CASSLVTSGRQETQYF. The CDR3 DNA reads TGCGCCAGCAGCTTGGTGACTAGCGGACGACAAGAGACCCAGTACTTC. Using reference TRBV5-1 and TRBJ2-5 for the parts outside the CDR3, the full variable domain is KAGVTQTPRYLIKTRGQQVTLSCSPISGHRSVSWYQQTPGQGLQFLFEYFSETQRNKGNFPGRFSGRQFSNSRSEMNVSTLELGDSALYLCASSLVTSGRQETQYFGPGTRLLVL.

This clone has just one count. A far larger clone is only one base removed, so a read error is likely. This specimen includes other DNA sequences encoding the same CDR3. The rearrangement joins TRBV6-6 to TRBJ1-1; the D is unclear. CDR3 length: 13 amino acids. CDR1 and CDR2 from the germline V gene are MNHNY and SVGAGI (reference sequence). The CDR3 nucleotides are TGTGCCAGCAGTTACTCTATCAGCACTGAGGCTTTCTTT. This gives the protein CASSYSISTEAFF.

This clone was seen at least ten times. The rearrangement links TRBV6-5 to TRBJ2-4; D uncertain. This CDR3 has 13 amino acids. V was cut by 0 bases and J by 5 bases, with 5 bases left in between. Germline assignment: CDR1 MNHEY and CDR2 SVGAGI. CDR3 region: CASSYSAENIQYF. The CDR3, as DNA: TGTGCCAGCAGTTACTCGGCGGAAAACATTCAGTACTTC.

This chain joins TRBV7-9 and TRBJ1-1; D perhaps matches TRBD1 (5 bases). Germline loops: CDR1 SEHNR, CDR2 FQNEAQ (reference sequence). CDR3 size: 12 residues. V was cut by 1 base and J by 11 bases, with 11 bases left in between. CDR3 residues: CASSLVAEGAFF. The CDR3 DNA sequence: TGTGCCAGCAGCTTAGTGGCAGAGGGGGCTTTCTTT.

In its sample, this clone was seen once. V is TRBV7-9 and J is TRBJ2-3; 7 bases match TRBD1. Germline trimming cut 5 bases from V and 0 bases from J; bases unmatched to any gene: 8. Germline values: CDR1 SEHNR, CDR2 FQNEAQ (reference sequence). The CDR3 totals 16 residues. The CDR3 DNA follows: TGTGCCAGCAGCGTTGGGACAGACTCTAGCACAGATACGCAGTATTTT. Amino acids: CASSVGTDSSTDTQYF.

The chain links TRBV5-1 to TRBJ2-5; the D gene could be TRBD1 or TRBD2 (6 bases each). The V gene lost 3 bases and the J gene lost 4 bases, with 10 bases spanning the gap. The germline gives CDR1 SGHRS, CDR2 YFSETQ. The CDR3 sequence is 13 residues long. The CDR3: CASSSGASETQYF. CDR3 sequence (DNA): TGCGCCAGCAGCTCGGGGGCTTCAGAGACCCAGTACTTC.

CDR3 DNA sequence: TGTGCCAGCTCACCCGAACCGACTAGCGGGAGATTCGGGGAGCTGTTTTTT. This encodes CASSPEPTSGRFGELFF. V is TRBV18 and J is TRBJ2-2, with 12 bases matching TRBD2. Per the germline V gene, CDR1 is KGHSH and CDR2 is LQKENI. J gave up 7 bases and V 3 bases, and 9 bases lay outside the gene matches. The length of the CDR3 is 17 residues.

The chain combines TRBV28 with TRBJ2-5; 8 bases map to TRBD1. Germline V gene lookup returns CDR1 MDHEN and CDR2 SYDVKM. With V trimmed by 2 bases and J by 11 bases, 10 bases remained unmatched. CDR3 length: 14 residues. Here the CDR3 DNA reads TGTGCCAGCAGTTTAGGACAGGGCTTTGGTGAGCAGTACTTC. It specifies CASSLGQGFGEQYF.

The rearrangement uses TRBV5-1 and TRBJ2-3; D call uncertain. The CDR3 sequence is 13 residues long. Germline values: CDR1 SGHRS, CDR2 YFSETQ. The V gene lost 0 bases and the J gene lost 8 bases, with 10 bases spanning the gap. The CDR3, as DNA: TGCGCCAGCAGCTTGGGGCCCTCGAGTACGCAGTATTTT. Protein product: CASSLGPSSTQYF.

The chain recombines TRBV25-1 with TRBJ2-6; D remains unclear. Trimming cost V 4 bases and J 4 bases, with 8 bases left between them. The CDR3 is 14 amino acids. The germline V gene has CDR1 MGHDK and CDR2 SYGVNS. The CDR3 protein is CASSGLTGANVLTF. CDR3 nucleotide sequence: TGTGCCAGCAGTGGGTTAACCGGGGCCAACGTCCTGACTTTC.

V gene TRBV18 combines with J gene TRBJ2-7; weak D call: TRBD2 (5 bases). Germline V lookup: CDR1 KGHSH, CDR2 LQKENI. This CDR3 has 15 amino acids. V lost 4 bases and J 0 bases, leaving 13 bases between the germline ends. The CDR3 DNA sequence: TGTGCCAGCTCACGGGTCAGCGGAGCCTCCTACGAGCAGTACTTC. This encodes CASSRVSGASYEQYF.

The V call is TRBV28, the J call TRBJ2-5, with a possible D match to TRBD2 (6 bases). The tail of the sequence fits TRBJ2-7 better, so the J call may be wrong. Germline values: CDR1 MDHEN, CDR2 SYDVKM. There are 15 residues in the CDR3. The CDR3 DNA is TGTGCCAGCAGTTTTCGTCAGCGGGCCGCCTACGAGCAGTACTTC. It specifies CASSFRQRAAYEQYF.

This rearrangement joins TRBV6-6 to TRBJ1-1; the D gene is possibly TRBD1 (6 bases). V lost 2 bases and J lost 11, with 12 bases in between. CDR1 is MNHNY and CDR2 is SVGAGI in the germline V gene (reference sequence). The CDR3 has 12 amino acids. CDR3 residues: CASSYDKGVAFF. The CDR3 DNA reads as TGTGCCAGCAGTTACGATAAGGGGGTTGCTTTCTTT.

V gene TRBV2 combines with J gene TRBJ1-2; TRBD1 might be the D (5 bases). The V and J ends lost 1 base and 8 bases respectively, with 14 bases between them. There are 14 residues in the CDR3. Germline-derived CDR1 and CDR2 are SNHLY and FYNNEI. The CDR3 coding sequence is TGTGCCAGCAGTGAAGGGGGCTGGCTCGGGGGCTACACCTTC. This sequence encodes CASSEGGWLGGYTF.

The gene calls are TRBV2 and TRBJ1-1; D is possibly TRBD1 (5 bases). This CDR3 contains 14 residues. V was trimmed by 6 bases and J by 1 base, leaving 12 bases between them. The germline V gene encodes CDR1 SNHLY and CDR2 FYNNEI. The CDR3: CASRAGATNTEAFF. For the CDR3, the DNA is TGTGCCAGCAGAGCCGGGGCCACGAACACTGAAGCTTTCTTT.

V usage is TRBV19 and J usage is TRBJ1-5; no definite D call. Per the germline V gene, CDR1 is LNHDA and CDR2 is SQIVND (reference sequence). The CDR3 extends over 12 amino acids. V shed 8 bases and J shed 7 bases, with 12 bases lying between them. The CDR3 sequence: CASSPAGQPQHF. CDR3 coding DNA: TGTGCCAGTTCCCCGGCCGGGCAGCCCCAGCATTTT.

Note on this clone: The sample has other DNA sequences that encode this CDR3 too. As DNA, the CDR3 is TGTGCCAGCAGCACTACAGGGGGCGGGTACGAGCAGTACTTC. It encodes CASSTTGGGYEQYF. The chain combines TRBV7-2 with TRBJ2-7; 9 positions match TRBD1. CDR1 SGHTA and CDR2 FQGNSA come from the germline V gene. The ends lost 5 bases at V and 4 bases at J; junction bases unmatched: 6. The CDR3 length is 14 residues.

CDR3 bases: TGTGCCAGCAGTGAAGCAGCGGGGCCCTCCTACGAGCAGTACTTC. As protein: CASSEAAGPSYEQYF. The chain recombines TRBV28 with TRBJ2-7; TRBD2 matches 7 bases. The germline CDR1 and CDR2 sequences are MDHEN and SYDVKM. The CDR3 length is 15 residues. V gave up 5 bases and J gave up 0 bases; unmatched junction bases: 7.

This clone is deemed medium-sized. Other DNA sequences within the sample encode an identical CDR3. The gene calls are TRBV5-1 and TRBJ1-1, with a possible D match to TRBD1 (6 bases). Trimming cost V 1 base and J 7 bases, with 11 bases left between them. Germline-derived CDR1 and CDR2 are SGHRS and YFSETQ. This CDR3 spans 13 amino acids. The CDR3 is CASSLRGGLEAFF. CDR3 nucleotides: TGCGCCAGCAGCTTGCGTGGGGGCCTTGAAGCTTTCTTT. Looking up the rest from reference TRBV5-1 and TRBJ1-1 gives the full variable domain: KAGVTQTPRYLIKTRGQQVTLSCSPISGHRSVSWYQQTPGQGLQFLFEYFSETQRNKGNFPGRFSGRQFSNSRSEMNVSTLELGDSALYLCASSLRGGLEAFFGQGTRLTVV.

The CDR3 reads CASSERGDRSYKNIQYF. In DNA form, the CDR3 reads TGTGCCAGCAGTGAAAGGGGGGACAGATCTTACAAAAACATTCAGTACTTC. This chain joins TRBV6-1 and TRBJ2-4, with a tentative D call TRBD1 (7 bases). V lost 2 bases, J lost 3 bases, and 17 bases lay in between. The length of the CDR3 is 17 residues. Per germline, CDR1 MNHNS and CDR2 SASEGT.

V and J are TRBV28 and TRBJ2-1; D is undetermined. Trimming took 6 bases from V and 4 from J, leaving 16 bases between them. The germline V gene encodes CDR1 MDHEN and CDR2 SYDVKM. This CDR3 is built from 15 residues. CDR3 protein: CASRRKAFPYNEQFF. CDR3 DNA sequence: TGTGCCAGCAGACGTAAGGCCTTCCCGTACAATGAGCAGTTCTTC.

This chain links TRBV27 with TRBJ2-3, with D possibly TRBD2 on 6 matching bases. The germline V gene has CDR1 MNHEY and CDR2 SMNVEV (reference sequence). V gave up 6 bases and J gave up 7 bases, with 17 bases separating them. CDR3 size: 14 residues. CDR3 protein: CASSRPGVRNTQYF. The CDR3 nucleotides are TGTGCCAGCAGCCGGCCGGGAGTTAGAAATACGCAGTATTTT.

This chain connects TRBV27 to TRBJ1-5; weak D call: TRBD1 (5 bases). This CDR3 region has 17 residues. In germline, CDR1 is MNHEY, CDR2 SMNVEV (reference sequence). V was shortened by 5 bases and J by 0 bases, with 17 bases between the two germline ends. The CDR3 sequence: CASSRRTVGGSNQPQHF. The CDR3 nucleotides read TGTGCCAGCAGTAGAAGGACGGTCGGGGGTAGCAATCAGCCCCAGCATTTT.

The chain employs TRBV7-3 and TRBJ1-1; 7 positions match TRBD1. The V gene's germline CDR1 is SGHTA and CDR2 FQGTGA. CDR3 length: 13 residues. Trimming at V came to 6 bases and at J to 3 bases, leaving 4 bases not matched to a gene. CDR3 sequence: CASSQDRHTEAFF. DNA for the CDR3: TGTGCCAGCAGTCAGGACAGGCACACTGAAGCTTTCTTT.

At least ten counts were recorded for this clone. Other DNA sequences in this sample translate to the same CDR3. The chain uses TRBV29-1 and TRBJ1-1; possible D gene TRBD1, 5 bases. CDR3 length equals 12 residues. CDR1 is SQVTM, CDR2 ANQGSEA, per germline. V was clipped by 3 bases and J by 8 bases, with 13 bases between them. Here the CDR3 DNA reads TGCAGCGTTGAGGCCGACAGCCTCGAAGCTTTCTTT. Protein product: CSVEADSLEAFF.

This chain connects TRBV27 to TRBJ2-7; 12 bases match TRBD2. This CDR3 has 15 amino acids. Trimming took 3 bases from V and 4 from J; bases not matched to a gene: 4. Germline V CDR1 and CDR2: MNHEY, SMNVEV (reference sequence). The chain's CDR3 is CASSFGLAGQYEQYF. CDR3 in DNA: TGTGCCAGCAGTTTCGGACTAGCGGGACAATACGAGCAGTACTTC.

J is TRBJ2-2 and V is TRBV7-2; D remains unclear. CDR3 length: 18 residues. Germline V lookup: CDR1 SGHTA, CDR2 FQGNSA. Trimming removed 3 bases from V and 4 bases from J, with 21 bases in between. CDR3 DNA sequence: TGTGCCAGCAGCTTGCCAAGACGAGGCAGCACCAGCACCGGGGAGCTGTTTTTT. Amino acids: CASSLPRRGSTSTGELFF.